This entry describes one T cell receptor (beta chain). This record belongs to a study of blood T cell repertoires in COVID-19. Whole-study context: The origin of the acute and convalescent COVID-19 samples was the United States, Italy and Spain.

Clones were read by immunoSEQ multiplex PCR, and TCRdb kept only the in-frame ones, dropping some. The sample includes 75,000 to 100,000 clones, roughly 89% seen only once; the top ten take approximately 15%. The length of the CDR3 is 16 residues. V gave up 7 bases and J gave up 0 bases; unmatched junction bases: 11. CDR1 is SGDLS and CDR2 is YYNGEE in the germline V gene. The receptor was derived from a human donor in a cohort sampled during active COVID-19. The chain is built from TRBV9 and TRBJ2-3; 7 bases are a match to TRBD2. The sequencing sample was made of peripheral blood. As DNA, the CDR3 is TGTGCCAGCGGCATTTCACGGACTAGAAGCACAGATACGCAGTATTTT. This codes for CASGISRTRSTDTQYF.